Included here is one T cell receptor (beta chain) sequence, with context. Per germline, CDR1 MDHEN and CDR2 SYDVKM. The J segment lost 3 bases and the V segment lost 5 bases, leaving 2 bases of the junction unmatched. The CDR3 spans 13 residues. This specimen belongs to a study of blood T cell repertoires in COVID-19. Overall study: COVID-19 samples, acute and convalescent, were from the United States, Italy and Spain.

Under the authors' procedure: Reference gene primers were amplified, and this amplification served to estimate nucleated cell counts. The assay was immunoSEQ multiplex PCR, and TCRdb's table has in-frame clones only and misses some. The V and J calls and clone size were taken over from that table, and D and trimming were inferred from the DNA. The repertoire consists of 95,000 to 150,000 clones, with around 76% occurring once and the leading ten covering around 5.9%. The chain carries TRBV28 and TRBJ2-7; 9 positions agree with TRBD1. The sequence was obtained from a man aged 55 to 69 with acute or convalescent COVID-19. The specimen sequenced was peripheral blood. The CDR3 DNA reads TGTGCCAGCAGTGGGACAGGGCGCTACGAGCAGTACTTC. Its translation is CASSGTGRYEQYF.